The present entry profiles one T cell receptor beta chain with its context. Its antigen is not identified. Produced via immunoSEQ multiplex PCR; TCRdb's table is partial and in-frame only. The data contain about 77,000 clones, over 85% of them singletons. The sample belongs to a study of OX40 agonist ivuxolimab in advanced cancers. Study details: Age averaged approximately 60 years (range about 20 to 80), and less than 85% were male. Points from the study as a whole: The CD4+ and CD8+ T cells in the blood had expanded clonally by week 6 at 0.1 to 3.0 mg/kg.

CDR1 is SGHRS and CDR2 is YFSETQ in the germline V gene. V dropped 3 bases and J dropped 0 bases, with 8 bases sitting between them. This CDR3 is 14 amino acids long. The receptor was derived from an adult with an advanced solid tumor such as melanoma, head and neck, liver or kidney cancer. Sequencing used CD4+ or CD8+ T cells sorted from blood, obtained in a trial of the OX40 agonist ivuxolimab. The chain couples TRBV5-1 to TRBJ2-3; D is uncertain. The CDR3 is CASSSSLSTDTQYF. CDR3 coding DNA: TGCGCCAGCAGCTCGTCCCTGAGCACAGATACGCAGTATTTT. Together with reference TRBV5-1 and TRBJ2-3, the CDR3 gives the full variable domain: KAGVTQTPRYLIKTRGQQVTLSCSPISGHRSVSWYQQTPGQGLQFLFEYFSETQRNKGNFPGRFSGRQFSNSRSEMNVSTLELGDSALYLCASSSSLSTDTQYFGPGTRLTVL.